This T cell receptor beta chain was sequenced in a study of blood T cell repertoires in COVID-19 (dated by TCRdb to between 2020 and 2021). In terms of the full investigation: The collaborator samples originated in the United States, Italy and Spain and spanned the acute and convalescent phases of COVID-19. Deeply sampled blood TCRbeta repertoires from subjects exposed to, actively infected with, or recovered from COVID-19 were included in the dataset. The repertoires were released in a freely available public database meant as a resource for research on the immune response to SARS-CoV-2. The prospective study material was composed of cDNA or gDNA derived from T cells, B-cell-depleted T cells, or PBMCs. Sample metadata almost always included a de-identified subject ID, COVID-19 status, age in years and sex. The samples were drawn from two sources: the first 160 participants of the ongoing ImmuneRACE study, and 950 to 1,500 subjects contributed by 6 global collaborators. Where HLA class I and class II types were available, the types were taken from metadata supplied by the sample provider, not from assay-based typing.

TCRbeta CDR3 regions were amplified from genomic DNA by means of the immunoSEQ Assay, a bias-controlled multiplex PCR. The paper's processing steps were these. Within the assay, amplification of reference gene primers was used to estimate how many nucleated cells each sample contained. To quantify the absolute abundance of each unique TCRbeta CDR3 rearrangement, sequence reads were collapsed and filtered. For each sample, productive Simpson clonality was calculated by taking the square root of Simpson's diversity index across productive rearrangements. TCRdb limited this immuneACCESS table to in-frame rearrangements with V and J called. A share of clones is missing; checked studies link under half to unresolved V genes, and the rest is unexplained. V and J calls and clone size are given by that table; D and trimming were obtained from the DNA. The sample data list about 300,000 clones, and around 90% of these were observed just once. The ten largest clones add up to approximately 1.5% of the sample.

General study outcomes and caveats: Clinical and demographic metadata were provided uncurated, with the amount varying by source and participant.

Cut back by 5 bases and 5 bases, the V and J ends lie 10 bases apart. According to the germline V gene (reference sequence), CDR1 reads LNHDA and CDR2 reads SQIVND. The CDR3 sequence holds 13 residues, the cysteine and phenylalanine included. Kept here is only the CDR3 DNA, which spans 39 bases and is read in frame from base 1. Participants in the prospective study were enrolled through a virtual design, were aged about 18 to 100 years, and lived in under 25 United States geographic areas. In the prospective study, participants were assigned to cohorts based on the clinical history participants reported in a screening survey and a study questionnaire. ImmuneRACE Cohort 3 recovered participants were defined by two consecutive negative NP/OP PCR tests, healthcare professional clearance, or symptom resolution. Each participant in the prospective study had whole blood, serum and a nasopharyngeal or oropharyngeal swab collected by mobile phlebotomists. Prospective study participants could optionally give additional blood draws and questionnaires over a roughly two-month period. Blood samples from the prospective study were shipped frozen or at room temperature prior to DNA extraction.

Concerning this clone itself: Its antigen remains undetermined. No base quality values were provided; no much bigger clone lies one nucleotide off.

This receptor was taken from a woman in her thirties or forties who had recovered from COVID-19. Sequenced material: PBMCs or T cells enriched from blood (not recorded which). The chain is encoded by TRBV19 joined to TRBJ1-5; the D gene is unclear. CDR3 protein: CASSLQGDQPQHF. DNA sequence: TGTGCCAGTAGTTTACAAGGAGATCAGCCCCAGCATTTT.